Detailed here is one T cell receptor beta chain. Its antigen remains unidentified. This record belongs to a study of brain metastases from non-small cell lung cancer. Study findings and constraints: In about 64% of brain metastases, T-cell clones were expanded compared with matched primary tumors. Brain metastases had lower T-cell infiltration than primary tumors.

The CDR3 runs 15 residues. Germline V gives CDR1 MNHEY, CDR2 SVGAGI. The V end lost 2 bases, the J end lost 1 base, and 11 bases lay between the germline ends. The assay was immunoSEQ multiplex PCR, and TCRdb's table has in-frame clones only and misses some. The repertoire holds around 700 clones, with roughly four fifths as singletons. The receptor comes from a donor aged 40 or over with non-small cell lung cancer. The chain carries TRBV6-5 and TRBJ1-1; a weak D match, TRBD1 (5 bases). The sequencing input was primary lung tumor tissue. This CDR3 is CASSYVRGGNTEAFF. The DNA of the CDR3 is TGTGCCAGCAGTTACGTCCGGGGGGGGAACACTGAAGCTTTCTTT.